The clone carrying this T cell receptor beta chain was counted ten times or more. Its cognate antigen is unknown. This sample was included in a study of T-cell reconstitution after alpha-beta-depleted transplantation in children. General study results and limits: The origin of high day-60 TCRbeta diversity in some patients lay in surviving recipient T cells and thymic progenitors.

Unique molecular identifiers were used to barcode this TCRbeta library. TCRdb reanalysed the PCR reads using MiXCR and keeps one entry per CDR3 protein. Of about 350,000 distinct CDR3 sequences in the sample, about 16% were seen once. The CDR3 has 12 residues. V shed 0 bases and J shed 8 bases, with 9 bases lying between them. Germline V gene data show CDR1 as DFQATT and CDR2 as SNEGSKA (reference sequence). The clonotype was recovered from a male patient aged 2 to 9 who had a stem cell transplant for acute lymphoblastic leukemia, so the T cells may come from the graft donor. The gene calls are TRBV20-1 and TRBJ2-3; no definite D call. The specimen was PBMCs, mostly from graft donor cells, collected 360 days after TCRalphabeta/CD19-depleted stem cell transplant. The CDR3: CSARDRDITQYF. In DNA form, the CDR3 reads TGCAGTGCTAGAGATAGGGATATTACGCAGTATTTT.